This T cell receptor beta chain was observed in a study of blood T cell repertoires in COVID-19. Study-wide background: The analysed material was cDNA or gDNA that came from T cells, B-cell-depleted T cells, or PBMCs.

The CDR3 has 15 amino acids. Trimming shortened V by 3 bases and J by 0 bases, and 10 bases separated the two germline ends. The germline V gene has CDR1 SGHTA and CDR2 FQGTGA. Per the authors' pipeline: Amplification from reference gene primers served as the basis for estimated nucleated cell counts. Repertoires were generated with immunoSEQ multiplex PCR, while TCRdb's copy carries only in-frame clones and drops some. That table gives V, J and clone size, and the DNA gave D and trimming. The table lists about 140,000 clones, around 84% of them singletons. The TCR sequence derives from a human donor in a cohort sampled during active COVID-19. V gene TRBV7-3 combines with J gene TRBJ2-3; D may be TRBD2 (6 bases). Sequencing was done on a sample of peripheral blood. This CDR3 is CASSLIRGSTDTQYF. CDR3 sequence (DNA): TGTGCCAGCAGCTTGATTCGGGGGAGCACAGATACGCAGTATTTT.